One and the same sample provided the 32 T cell receptor beta chains below, sequenced in a study of blood T cells in healthy people across ages. A J-beta primer mix and a sample-barcoded 5' primer were used in a second PCR of roughly 7 to 12 cycles. TCRdb used MiXCR to reprocess the 5' RACE reads, holding one entry per CDR3 protein. This sample yields under 1,000,000 distinct CDR3 sequences, of which 35% to 50% are seen a single time; about a sixth belongs to the top ten. Sample: blood. The receptors were gathered from a man older than 75 in good health.

This clonotype was detected many times. The CDR3 DNA reads as TGTGCCATCCGACAGGGAGGGGCAGATACGCAGTATTTT. It specifies CAIRQGGADTQYF. V gene TRBV5-5 combines with J gene TRBJ2-3; D is tentatively TRBD1 or TRBD2 (7 bases each). The V end was cut by 9 bases, the J end by 4 bases, with 15 bases between. CDR1 is SGHKS, CDR2 YYEKEE, per germline (reference sequence). The CDR3 is 13 residues long.

At least ten counts were recorded for this clonotype. The V gene is TRBV12-3 or TRBV12-4, the J gene TRBJ2-1; no reliable D call. The CDR3 covers 14 residues. V was trimmed by 2 bases and J by 0 bases, leaving 5 bases between them. CDR3 nucleotide sequence: TGTGCCAGCAGTTTAAACCCCTCCTACAATGAGCAGTTCTTC. Protein: CASSLNPSYNEQFF.

The V and J genes are TRBV29-1 and TRBJ2-5; the match to TRBD2 covers 11 bases. The J segment lost 8 bases and the V segment lost 0 bases, leaving 8 bases of the junction unmatched. Germline V gene sequence: CDR1 SQVTM, CDR2 ANQGSEA. This CDR3 spans 15 amino acids. CDR3 sequence: CSVEDETSGAITQYF. The CDR3 nucleotides are TGCAGCGTTGAAGATGAGACTAGCGGGGCTATAACCCAGTACTTC.

This clonotype was seen more than once but under ten times. One end of the junction fails to match germline, which may point to a read error. The chain has TRBV7-7 and TRBJ2-5; no definite D call. The CDR3 covers 13 residues. CDR1 SSHAT and CDR2 FNYEAQ come from the germline V gene (reference sequence). This CDR3 is CASSPRFDETQYF. As DNA, the CDR3 is TGTGCTAGCAGCCCTCGCTTCGATGAGACCCAGTACTTC.

The CDR3 sequence is CASSPNSGSGLFSYEQYF. The CDR3 nucleotides read TGTGCCAGCAGCCCCAATAGCGGGAGTGGTTTGTTTTCCTACGAGCAGTACTTC. The chain recombines TRBV7-2 with TRBJ2-7; 9 nucleotides match TRBD2. Germline V lookup: CDR1 SGHTA, CDR2 FQGNSA. J lost 1 base, V lost 5 bases, and 15 bases had no gene match. The length of the CDR3 is 18 residues.

V is TRBV7-8 and J is TRBJ1-1, with 8 bases fitting TRBD1. Looked up from germline, CDR1 is SGHVS and CDR2 is FQNEAQ. The CDR3 is 15 amino acids. The ends lost 2 bases at V and 4 bases at J; junction bases unmatched: 6. Written as DNA, the CDR3 is TGTGCCAGCAGCTTATCAGGGGGCTTGAGCACTGAAGCTTTCTTT. As protein: CASSLSGGLSTEAFF.

Of note for this clonotype: The junction shows a germline mismatch at one end, possibly a read error. V gene TRBV5-1 combines with J gene TRBJ1-2; D unclear. CDR1 is SGHRS, CDR2 YFSETQ, per germline. The CDR3 runs 13 residues. The CDR3 spells CTSSSTENYGYTF. CDR3 DNA: TGCACCAGCAGCTCCACAGAAAACTATGGCTACACCTTC.

V and J are TRBV10-1 and TRBJ2-4; D is perhaps TRBD2 (5 bases). Germline values: CDR1 WNHNN, CDR2 SYGVQD (reference sequence). Trimming took off 0 bases at V and 13 bases at J, with 7 bases between the two ends. The CDR3 sequence is 11 residues long. The CDR3 DNA sequence: TGCGCCAGCAGTGAGTCGGGAGAGCAGTACTTC. This translates into CASSESGEQYF.

The chain joins TRBV29-1 to TRBJ2-2; 9 nucleotides agree with TRBD2. Losses at the gene ends were 8 bases for V and 4 bases for J; bases not matched to a gene: 5. There are 13 residues in the CDR3. CDR1 is SQVTM and CDR2 is ANQGSEA in the germline V gene. CDR3 region: CSYRREGTGELFF. The CDR3 nucleotides read TGCAGCTATCGGCGGGAGGGCACCGGGGAGCTGTTTTTT.

This clonotype has more than one count but fewer than ten. The rearrangement uses TRBV6-5 and TRBJ2-5; D unclear. The CDR3 consists of 15 residues. The V gene lost 2 bases and the J gene lost 4 bases, with 14 bases spanning the gap. From germline, CDR1 is MNHEY and CDR2 SVGAGI. The CDR3 sequence: CASSYGFGERETQYF. In nucleotides, the CDR3 is TGTGCCAGCAGTTACGGGTTCGGAGAGAGAGAGACCCAGTACTTC.

The table lists this clonotype with a few counts. The chain carries TRBV2 and TRBJ2-5; 11 nucleotides agree with TRBD2. Gene TRBJ2-7 matches the end of the DNA better, so the J call may be wrong. This CDR3 spans 15 amino acids. Per germline, CDR1 SNHLY and CDR2 FYNNEI. CDR3 sequence reads: CASSEATSGIGEQYF. The CDR3 nucleotides are TGTGCCAGCAGTGAAGCGACTAGCGGGATAGGCGAGCAGTACTTC.

This clonotype was seen a few times. The V gene is TRBV20-1, the J gene TRBJ2-7; tentative D call: TRBD1 (6 bases). The CDR3 contains 12 residues. Per germline, CDR1 DFQATT and CDR2 SNEGSKA (reference sequence). The V end lost 4 bases, the J end lost 1 base, and 8 bases lay between the germline ends. CDR3 residues: CSAIQGSYEQYF. The CDR3 bases are TGCAGTGCTATACAGGGTTCCTACGAGCAGTACTTC.

This clonotype was found a few times. V gene TRBV28 combines with J gene TRBJ2-7; a possible D gene is TRBD2 (6 bases). Germline CDR1 MDHEN, CDR2 SYDVKM. V lost 8 bases and J lost 0, with 11 bases in between. This CDR3 is built from 13 residues. Here the CDR3 reads CASEGTHSYEQYF. CDR3 DNA: TGTGCCAGCGAGGGGACTCACTCCTACGAGCAGTACTTC.

The chain carries TRBV12-3 or TRBV12-4 and TRBJ2-3; a possible D gene is TRBD2 (5 bases). This CDR3 spans 14 amino acids. The germline V and J ends were trimmed by 9 bases and 2 bases, with 15 bases remaining between them. The CDR3 spells CASRWLAYTDTQYF. CDR3 DNA sequence: TGTGCCAGTAGGTGGCTAGCCTACACAGATACGCAGTATTTT.

The genes are TRBV5-4 and TRBJ2-3; D is perhaps TRBD1 (5 bases). Germline CDR1 is SGHNT and CDR2 is YYREEE (reference sequence). The CDR3 sequence is 14 residues long. V gave up 3 bases and J gave up 5 bases, with 13 bases separating them. The CDR3: CASSSQRGIDTQYF. As DNA, the CDR3 is TGTGCCAGCAGCTCCCAAAGGGGCATAGATACGCAGTATTTT.

The rearrangement uses TRBV7-2 and TRBJ2-5; TRBD2 might be the D (5 bases). The CDR3 consists of 13 residues. Trimming stripped 1 base from V and 5 bases from J, with 8 bases between. Germline CDR1 SGHTA, CDR2 FQGNSA. CDR3 residues: CASSLVGIETQYF. DNA of the CDR3: TGTGCCAGCAGCTTAGTCGGGATTGAGACCCAGTACTTC.

This clonotype was counted at least ten times. An end of the junction does not agree with germline; a read error may underlie this. The chain couples TRBV18 to TRBJ2-7; weak D call: TRBD1 (5 bases). CDR3 length: 14 amino acids. Germline CDR1 reads KGHSH; CDR2 reads LQKENI. The CDR3 coding sequence is TGTGCCAGCTCAATTAACCAGGGCTCCCACGAGCAGTACTTC. Translated, it gives CASSINQGSHEQYF.

This clonotype turned up a few times. V usage is TRBV20-1 and J usage is TRBJ2-5, with TRBD1 matching over 8 bases. The CDR3 sequence is 16 residues long. CDR1 and CDR2 (germline): DFQATT, SNEGSKA (reference sequence). Losses at the gene ends were 3 bases for V and 4 bases for J; bases not matched to a gene: 13. DNA of the CDR3: TGCAGTGCTAGGCCGACAGGGGTCGGGTCGCGAGAGACCCAGTACTTC. Protein sequence: CSARPTGVGSRETQYF.

This clonotype was seen a few times. This rearrangement joins TRBV5-1 to TRBJ2-7; TRBD1 might be the D (6 bases). Per germline, CDR1 SGHRS and CDR2 YFSETQ. Between the trimmed V and J ends, which lost 4 bases and 5 bases, there was a span of 13 bases. CDR3 length: 13 residues. CDR3 in amino acids: CASSQQGFDEQYF. The CDR3 DNA follows: TGCGCCAGCAGCCAACAGGGATTCGACGAGCAGTACTTC. The full variable domain, in which reference TRBV5-1 and TRBJ2-7 provide the parts outside the CDR3, is KAGVTQTPRYLIKTRGQQVTLSCSPISGHRSVSWYQQTPGQGLQFLFEYFSETQRNKGNFPGRFSGRQFSNSRSEMNVSTLELGDSALYLCASSQQGFDEQYFGPGTRLTVT.

This sequence joins TRBV4-1 and TRBJ2-2; D might be TRBD2 (5 bases). The germline V gene has CDR1 MGHRA and CDR2 YSYEKL. Trimming pared 4 bases from V and 1 base from J, leaving 13 bases between. This CDR3 comprises 16 residues. CDR3 region: CASSRAPGKNTGELFF. CDR3 coding DNA: TGCGCCAGCAGCCGCGCCCCGGGGAAGAACACCGGGGAGCTGTTTTTT.

The rearrangement links TRBV7-2 to TRBJ2-1, with no clear D. Germline values: CDR1 SGHTA, CDR2 FQGNSA. The length of the CDR3 is 14 residues. Trimming removed 4 bases at V and 9 bases at J, with 16 bases between. The chain's CDR3 is CASSSPFSGAEQFF. The CDR3 nucleotides read TGTGCCAGCAGCTCCCCTTTTTCAGGCGCTGAGCAGTTCTTC.

In its sample, this clonotype was seen a few times. This rearrangement joins TRBV7-3 to TRBJ2-3; tentatively, D is TRBD1 or TRBD2 (5 bases each). Trimming stripped 5 bases from V and 5 bases from J, with 14 bases between. From germline, CDR1 is SGHTA and CDR2 FQGTGA. There are 14 residues in the CDR3. As DNA, the CDR3 is TGTGCCAGCAGCCGGGGCCTGCCCCTAGATACGCAGTATTTT. Translated, it gives CASSRGLPLDTQYF.

This clonotype was counted ten times or more. This chain joins TRBV7-2 and TRBJ1-1; D uncertain. Germline CDR1 reads SGHTA; CDR2 reads FQGNSA. The CDR3 extends over 13 amino acids. V was cut by 4 bases and J by 0 bases, with 6 bases left in between. DNA for the CDR3: TGTGCCAGCAGCTCCCAGTTGAACACTGAAGCTTTCTTT. It codes for CASSSQLNTEAFF.

In this sample, this clonotype turned up a few times. CDR3 coding DNA: TGTGCCAGCAGCCCCGGGAGGCAGAATTCACCCCTCCACTTT. Its translation: CASSPGRQNSPLHF. The chain employs TRBV12-3 or TRBV12-4 and TRBJ1-6; no firm D call. V lost 6 bases and J lost 7, with 13 bases in between. The CDR3 totals 14 residues.

The sample holds a few counts of this clonotype. The V call is TRBV2, the J call TRBJ2-1; the match to TRBD2 covers 7 bases. The CDR3 contains 13 residues. V was clipped by 5 bases and J by 6 bases; unmatched bases: 4. Germline CDR1 SNHLY, CDR2 FYNNEI. Here the CDR3 DNA reads TGTGCCAGCAGTCCCCGCGGGGGCAATGAGCAGTTCTTC. Translating it yields CASSPRGGNEQFF.

The chain is built from TRBV9 and TRBJ2-2; TRBD1 matches 7 bases. Germline CDR1 reads SGDLS; CDR2 reads YYNGEE. The CDR3 extends over 12 amino acids. Trimming cost V 3 bases and J 7 bases; bases outside gene matches: 0. Here the CDR3 DNA reads TGTGCCAGCAGCGCAGGGGGCGGGGAGCTGTTTTTT. Translated, it gives CASSAGGGELFF.

Turning to this clonotype: At one end the junction does not follow the germline gene, possibly because of a read error. V is TRBV4-2 and J is TRBJ2-7, with TRBD1 as a possible D gene (5 bases). Judging by the DNA end, TRBJ2-5 fits better; the J call may be wrong. This CDR3 has 13 residues. Germline V gene sequence: CDR1 LGHNA, CDR2 YNFKEQ. This CDR3 reads CTSSQGVGETQYF. The CDR3 nucleotides are TGTACCAGCAGCCAAGGGGTAGGGGAGACCCAGTACTTC.

This chain joins TRBV29-1 and TRBJ2-2; no reliable D call. Germline CDR1 reads SQVTM; CDR2 reads ANQGSEA. The V and J ends lost 7 bases and 0 bases respectively, with 9 bases between them. This CDR3 comprises 13 residues. CDR3 in amino acids: CSGAESNTGELFF. In DNA form, the CDR3 reads TGCAGCGGGGCGGAGTCGAACACCGGGGAGCTGTTTTTT.

V and J are TRBV24-1 and TRBJ1-5, with TRBD1 matching over 7 bases. The germline gives CDR1 KGHDR, CDR2 SFDVKD. The CDR3 runs 16 residues. The J segment lost 4 bases and the V segment lost 4 bases, leaving 9 bases of the junction unmatched. The CDR3 spells CATSDPAGGTNQPQHF. The CDR3 coding sequence is TGTGCCACCAGTGACCCTGCAGGGGGTACGAATCAGCCCCAGCATTTT.

The chain uses TRBV7-9 and TRBJ1-5; weak D call: TRBD1 (5 bases). There are 13 residues in the CDR3. Germline loops: CDR1 SEHNR, CDR2 FQNEAQ (reference sequence). V lost 5 bases to trimming and J lost 4 bases, with 9 bases between them. CDR3 nucleotide sequence: TGTGCCAGCAGCGATCAGGGTAATCAGCCCCAGCATTTT. Translating it yields CASSDQGNQPQHF.

This clonotype has just one count. The genes are TRBV20-1 and TRBJ2-7; 7 bases map to TRBD2. Germline-derived CDR1 and CDR2 are DFQATT and SNEGSKA (reference sequence). CDR3 size: 12 residues. V lost 4 bases to trimming and J lost 4 bases; unmatched junction nucleotides: 4. The DNA for the CDR3 is TGCAGTGCTATGGACGGGGGGTACGAGCAGTACTTC. It is translated as CSAMDGGYEQYF.

The chain links TRBV28 to TRBJ2-3; 7 nucleotides agree with TRBD1. The CDR3 is 17 amino acids. Germline CDR1 reads MDHEN; CDR2 reads SYDVKM. Trimming removed 4 bases from V and 5 bases from J; junction bases left unmatched: 15. The CDR3 here is CASSSPYTRQGRDTQYF. The CDR3 nucleotides are TGTGCCAGCAGTTCCCCTTATACCCGACAGGGAAGAGATACGCAGTATTTT.